These 14 T cell receptor beta chains originate from one sample sequenced in a study (dated by TCRdb to 2016 to 2017). To prepare the library, RT-PCR was applied. Sequencer: Illumina MiSeq. TCRdb trimmed the raw reads at Q25, called clones with MiXCR and kept productive beta chains. Identical CDR3 proteins give one entry, which carries the most common genes and DNA. The sample table lists 550,000 to 750,000 distinct CDR3 sequences, 14% of them with a count of one. The ten largest account for just over 3.5% of the sample. The material sequenced was memory CD4+ T cells from blood. The origin of the receptors is a female donor in good health, serving as a healthy control.

This clonotype was observed at least ten times. This chain uses TRBV7-9 with TRBJ1-4; no definite D call. The germline CDR1 and CDR2 sequences are SEHNR and FQNEAQ (reference sequence). Trimming removed 3 bases from V and 0 bases from J, with 8 bases in between. The CDR3 runs to 15 residues. This chain's CDR3 is CASSLARTTNEKLFF. CDR3 sequence (DNA): TGTGCCAGCAGCTTGGCACGCACAACTAATGAAAAACTGTTTTTT.

This clonotype was seen repeatedly, ten times or more. This chain uses TRBV6-6 with TRBJ2-3; D not certain. The CDR3 spans 13 residues. V was shortened by 0 bases and J by 1 base, with 2 bases between the two germline ends. Germline CDR1 and CDR2: MNHNY and SVGAGI (reference sequence). The CDR3: CASSYSGTDTQYF. DNA of the CDR3: TGTGCCAGCAGTTACTCAGGCACAGATACGCAGTATTTT.

This clonotype was seen many times. The chain has TRBV20-1 and TRBJ2-1; a weak D match, TRBD1 (6 bases). Germline values: CDR1 DFQATT, CDR2 SNEGSKA (reference sequence). The CDR3 loop spans 14 amino acids. V dropped 5 bases and J dropped 1 base, with 12 bases sitting between them. DNA of the CDR3: TGCAGTGCTTCTGACAGGTATTCCTACAATGAGCAGTTCTTC. It is translated as CSASDRYSYNEQFF.

This rearrangement joins TRBV20-1 to TRBJ2-7; 12 bases line up with TRBD2. CDR3 length: 13 residues. CDR1 DFQATT and CDR2 SNEGSKA come from the germline V gene (reference sequence). Germline trimming cut 7 bases from V and 2 bases from J; bases unmatched to any gene: 3. The CDR3 spells CSVRLAGAYEQYF. Here the CDR3 DNA reads TGCAGTGTCCGACTAGCGGGAGCCTACGAGCAGTACTTC.

The gene calls are TRBV12-3 or TRBV12-4 and TRBJ2-1; 7 nucleotides align to TRBD1. J lost 13 bases, V lost 5 bases, and 8 bases had no gene match. The length of the CDR3 is 12 residues. CDR3 DNA sequence: TGTGCCAGCAGTCCGTACGGGACAGTCCAGTTCTTC. Translation: CASSPYGTVQFF.

This clonotype was recorded at least ten times. V gene TRBV12-3 or TRBV12-4 combines with J gene TRBJ1-2; 8 nucleotides line up with TRBD1. V shed 2 bases, J shed 4 bases, and the junction held 9 bases outside the gene matches. This CDR3 is built from 16 residues. The CDR3: CASSLSFGTGVYGYTF. As DNA, the CDR3 is TGTGCCAGCAGTTTAAGCTTCGGGACAGGAGTCTATGGCTACACCTTC.

This clonotype was recorded at least ten times. The chain carries TRBV4-1 and TRBJ2-4; 13 nucleotides line up with TRBD2. This CDR3 has 18 amino acids. CDR1 and CDR2 (germline): MGHRA, YSYEKL. The V segment lost 0 bases and the J segment 8 bases; nucleotides outside the gene matches: 10. CDR3 coding DNA: TGCGCCAGCAGCCAAGATCGACTAGCGGGAGGCCTAAGGGACATTCAGTACTTC. Residues: CASSQDRLAGGLRDIQYF.

In its sample, this clonotype was seen a few times. The rearrangement links TRBV5-5 to TRBJ1-1, with D tentatively TRBD1 (5 bases). V lost 6 bases and J 2 bases, leaving 14 bases between the germline ends. This CDR3 has 14 residues. The germline V gene encodes CDR1 SGHKS and CDR2 YYEKEE (reference sequence). CDR3 region: CASIRVGDNTEAFF. The CDR3 DNA reads TGTGCCAGCATCCGGGTAGGGGACAACACTGAAGCTTTCTTT.

There are a few counts of this clonotype. The gene calls are TRBV6-6 and TRBJ1-3; D may be TRBD1 (6 bases). This CDR3 spans 16 amino acids. The V gene lost 5 bases and the J gene lost 5 bases, with 19 bases spanning the gap. The V gene's germline CDR1 is MNHNY and CDR2 SVGAGI (reference sequence). The CDR3 protein is CASSKIRDTLRNTIYF. CDR3 in DNA: TGTGCCAGCAGTAAGATCCGGGACACCCTCAGAAACACCATATATTTT.

This clonotype was picked up many times. The chain is built from TRBV10-1 and TRBJ2-1; a possible D gene is TRBD2 (5 bases). Per the germline V gene, CDR1 is WNHNN and CDR2 is SYGVQD (reference sequence). Deletions cut 6 bases from V and 9 bases from J, with 12 bases between. The CDR3 has 12 residues. The CDR3 DNA reads as TGCGCCAGCAGAACTACTAGGGTTGAGCAGTTCTTC. Its protein is CASRTTRVEQFF.

This clonotype was found a few times. The chain couples TRBV2 to TRBJ1-1; unclear D gene. V lost 6 bases, J lost 3 bases, and 8 bases lay in between. This CDR3 spans 12 amino acids. Germline V gene lookup returns CDR1 SNHLY and CDR2 FYNNEI. The CDR3 here is CASSAEHTEAFF. CDR3 DNA: TGTGCCAGCAGCGCCGAGCACACTGAAGCTTTCTTT.

Only a few counts were recorded for this clonotype. The V gene is TRBV24-1, the J gene TRBJ2-2; 11 positions match TRBD1. The CDR3 is 16 amino acids. Germline trimming cut 7 bases from V and 3 bases from J; bases unmatched to any gene: 6. Per germline, CDR1 KGHDR and CDR2 SFDVKD. The CDR3 sequence is CATSYSGQGDTGELFF. Written as DNA, the CDR3 is TGTGCCACCAGCTACTCGGGACAGGGGGACACCGGGGAGCTGTTTTTT.

This clonotype was counted ten times or more. This chain connects TRBV5-1 to TRBJ2-3; TRBD2 agrees at 15 bases. CDR1 is SGHRS, CDR2 YFSETQ, per germline. The CDR3 contains 16 residues. The V segment lost 5 bases and the J segment 4 bases; nucleotides outside the gene matches: 5. CDR3 sequence reads: CASSPGTSGGSDTQYF. The CDR3 DNA sequence: TGCGCCAGCAGTCCCGGGACTAGCGGGGGGTCAGATACGCAGTATTTT.

This clonotype was counted a single time. This chain connects TRBV7-2 to TRBJ2-6; D gene uncertain. This CDR3 region has 13 residues. Deletions cut 10 bases from V and 0 bases from J, with 7 bases between. Germline V CDR1 and CDR2: SGHTA, FQGNSA. The CDR3 coding sequence is TGTGCCACCAGGATCTCTGGGGCCAACGTCCTGACTTTC. Amino acids: CATRISGANVLTF.